This T cell receptor beta chain comes out of a study of blood T cell repertoires in COVID-19. Authors' analysis steps: It was from reference gene primer amplification that nucleated cell counts were estimated. The data were produced by immunoSEQ multiplex PCR, yet TCRdb's version contains in-frame clones alone and is incomplete. Clone size and V and J calls were adopted from that table, with D and trimming inferred from the DNA. The profile shows 350,000 to 500,000 clones, approximately 90% of them singletons. CDR1 SQVTM and CDR2 ANQGSEA come from the germline V gene. J was trimmed by 5 bases and V by 3 bases; bases with no gene match: 3. The CDR3 is made up of 13 amino acids. This clone was detected once. This same CDR3 is encoded by further DNA sequences in the sample. The Seattle patients joined while their infection was active and were tracked longitudinally afterward.

This chain links TRBV29-1 with TRBJ1-4; 7 positions match TRBD1. The sample consisted of peripheral blood. The clonotype comes from a man younger than 30 with COVID-19, enrolled during active disease. CDR3 in DNA: TGCAGCGTTGAGGAGACAGGGAATGAAAAACTGTTTTTT. Translated: CSVEETGNEKLFF. Together with reference TRBV29-1 and TRBJ1-4, the CDR3 gives the full variable domain: SAVISQKPSRDICQRGTSLTIQCQVDSQVTMMFWYRQQPGQSLTLIATANQGSEATYESGFVIDKFPISRPNLTFSTLTVSNMSPEDSSIYLCSVEETGNEKLFFGSGTQLSVL.